The 32 T cell receptor beta chains presented below share a single source sample, sequenced in a study of T cell responses to AZD1222 COVID-19 vaccine. Sequenced by immunoSEQ multiplex PCR; TCRdb stores in-frame clones only, minus some. The table lists tens of thousands of clones, 85% to 90% of them singletons. The input for sequencing was peripheral blood, taken 28 days after the second AZD1222 dose. The receptors come from an adult who received the AZD1222 COVID-19 vaccine.

This chain links TRBV15 with TRBJ2-2, with 8 nucleotides matching TRBD1. V dropped 4 bases and J dropped 4; count of bases not matched to a gene: 5. The CDR3 sequence is 15 residues long. CDR1 is LNHNV, CDR2 YYDKDF, per germline (reference sequence). For the CDR3, the DNA is TGTGCCACCAGCACCCGGACAGGGCTCACCGGGGAGCTGTTTTTT. Amino acids: CATSTRTGLTGELFF.

The rearrangement uses TRBV28 and TRBJ1-5; weak D call: TRBD1 (5 bases). The germline CDR1 and CDR2 sequences are MDHEN and SYDVKM. V was trimmed by 4 bases and J by 4 bases, leaving 14 bases between them. The CDR3 covers 15 residues. The CDR3 reads CASSSPGRVNQPQHF. DNA of the CDR3: TGTGCCAGCAGTTCCCCGGGACGGGTAAATCAGCCCCAGCATTTT.

The J gene is TRBJ2-3, the V gene TRBV6-5, with 9 positions matching TRBD2. V was clipped by 7 bases and J by 5 bases; unmatched bases: 10. The CDR3 has 15 amino acids. Germline V CDR1 and CDR2: MNHEY, SVGAGI. Written as DNA, the CDR3 is TGTGCCAGCATGGAACGCTTTAGCGGGGGAGATACGCAGTATTTT. It encodes CASMERFSGGDTQYF.

CDR3 in amino acids: CASSSGRPSSNEQFF. Here the CDR3 DNA reads TGTGCCAGCAGTTCTGGACGTCCAAGTAGTAATGAGCAGTTCTTC. V is TRBV7-9 and J is TRBJ2-1; D gene unclear. Deletions cut 6 bases from V and 7 bases from J, with 19 bases between. The CDR3 totals 15 residues. Germline values: CDR1 SEHNR, CDR2 FQNEAQ (reference sequence).

The sample holds a few counts of this clone. The chain is built from TRBV4-2 and TRBJ2-3; TRBD2 matches 8 bases. The CDR3 is 14 residues long. Per the germline V gene, CDR1 is LGHNA and CDR2 is YNFKEQ. The V and J ends lost 3 bases and 4 bases, in that order; junction bases with no gene match: 3. The CDR3 bases are TGTGCCAGCAGCCAGTCGGGGGGGCCAGATACGCAGTATTTT. Amino acid sequence: CASSQSGGPDTQYF.

The chain links TRBV21-1 to TRBJ1-1. TRBV21-1 is a pseudogene. The CDR3 runs 12 residues. The CDR3 reads CASSKVTTEAFF. In DNA form, the CDR3 reads TGTGCCAGCAGCAAAGTCACCACTGAAGCTTTCTTT.

The chain joins TRBV10-3 to TRBJ1-5; a possible D gene is TRBD1 (6 bases). This CDR3 has 13 amino acids. Trimming pared 10 bases from V and 9 bases from J, leaving 19 bases between. The germline CDR1 and CDR2 sequences are ENHRY and SYGVKD. CDR3 in amino acids: CATRPRGTGPQHF. DNA for the CDR3: TGTGCCACCCGCCCCAGGGGTACGGGGCCCCAGCATTTT.

This clone was found once. This rearrangement joins TRBV7-3 to TRBJ2-2, with D perhaps TRBD1 (5 bases). Trimming shortened V by 5 bases and J by 1 base, and 8 bases separated the two germline ends. The germline V gene encodes CDR1 SGHTA and CDR2 FQGTGA. The CDR3 sequence is 14 residues long. The CDR3 loop is CASSLDRNTGELFF. CDR3 coding DNA: TGTGCCAGCAGCCTCGACAGGAACACCGGGGAGCTGTTTTTT.

The chain combines TRBV4-1 with TRBJ1-2; D might be TRBD1 (6 bases). CDR1 and CDR2 (germline): MGHRA, YSYEKL. There are 14 residues in the CDR3. Trimming took 1 base from V and 4 from J, leaving 10 bases between them. The CDR3 nucleotides read TGCGCCAGCAGCCAAGCAACAGGGATCTATGGCTACACCTTC. Its protein is CASSQATGIYGYTF.

The chain is built from TRBV2 and TRBJ2-3, with 12 bases matching TRBD2. The ends lost 3 bases at V and 0 bases at J; junction bases unmatched: 4. This CDR3 comprises 17 residues. Looked up from germline, CDR1 is SNHLY and CDR2 is FYNNEI. CDR3 nucleotide sequence: TGTGCCAGCAGTGACGGACTAGCGGGACTAAGCACAGATACGCAGTATTTT. The encoded protein is CASSDGLAGLSTDTQYF.

The chain combines TRBV7-9 with TRBJ2-7, with a possible D match to TRBD1 (5 bases). The V gene lost 5 bases and the J gene lost 5 bases, with 7 bases spanning the gap. Germline CDR1 SEHNR, CDR2 FQNEAQ (reference sequence). This CDR3 has 11 residues. CDR3: CASSLGDEQYF. The CDR3 nucleotides are TGTGCCAGCAGCCTAGGGGACGAGCAGTACTTC.

This sequence joins TRBV29-1 and TRBJ1-1; D unclear. The CDR3 sequence is 13 residues long. The V end was cut by 2 bases, the J end by 0 bases, with 7 bases between. The germline V gene has CDR1 SQVTM and CDR2 ANQGSEA. The CDR3 DNA follows: TGCAGCGTTGAACATAGATTGAACACTGAAGCTTTCTTT. Amino acids: CSVEHRLNTEAFF. Full variable domain (missing parts from reference TRBV29-1 and TRBJ1-1): SAVISQKPSRDICQRGTSLTIQCQVDSQVTMMFWYRQQPGQSLTLIATANQGSEATYESGFVIDKFPISRPNLTFSTLTVSNMSPEDSSIYLCSVEHRLNTEAFFGQGTRLTVV.

The genes are TRBV7-9 and TRBJ2-3, with D uncertain. Germline-derived CDR1 and CDR2 are SEHNR and FQNEAQ (reference sequence). The CDR3 extends over 14 amino acids. V gave up 5 bases and J gave up 5 bases, with 14 bases separating them. The CDR3 here is CASSLHEDIDTQYF. CDR3 coding DNA: TGTGCCAGCAGCCTCCACGAGGATATAGATACGCAGTATTTT.

This clone was counted a few times. The rearrangement uses TRBV18 and TRBJ1-5; D might be TRBD1 (5 bases). V was trimmed by 3 bases and J by 7 bases, leaving 10 bases between them. This CDR3 spans 13 amino acids. Germline loops: CDR1 KGHSH, CDR2 LQKENI. The CDR3 reads CASSPDKEQPQHF. CDR3 bases: TGTGCCAGCTCACCGGACAAGGAGCAGCCCCAGCATTTT.

The chain links TRBV5-1 to TRBJ1-2; 7 bases are a match to TRBD1. Germline loops: CDR1 SGHRS, CDR2 YFSETQ. Trimming cost V 3 bases and J 7 bases; bases outside gene matches: 6. The length of the CDR3 is 13 residues. CDR3 loop: CASSSEGARGYTF. The CDR3, as DNA: TGCGCCAGCAGCTCCGAGGGGGCACGTGGCTACACCTTC. The variable domain in full, completed from reference TRBV5-1 and TRBJ1-2, reads KAGVTQTPRYLIKTRGQQVTLSCSPISGHRSVSWYQQTPGQGLQFLFEYFSETQRNKGNFPGRFSGRQFSNSRSEMNVSTLELGDSALYLCASSSEGARGYTFGSGTRLTVV.

This chain joins TRBV2 and TRBJ1-5, with D tentatively TRBD1 (5 bases). This CDR3 has 13 amino acids. Germline CDR1 is SNHLY and CDR2 is FYNNEI. The V gene lost 5 bases and the J gene lost 9 bases, with 14 bases spanning the gap. CDR3 coding DNA: TGTGCCAGCAGTCAGGGCCCGGTTTCGCCCCAGCATTTT. Translating gives CASSQGPVSPQHF.

The chain employs TRBV6-6 and TRBJ2-2; TRBD2 might be the D (6 bases). V was cut by 2 bases and J by 2 bases, with 9 bases left in between. This CDR3 has 15 residues. Germline loops: CDR1 MNHNY, CDR2 SVGAGI (reference sequence). The CDR3 DNA reads TGTGCCAGCAGTTACGCGGGACTTAACACCGGGGAGCTGTTTTTT. Its translation: CASSYAGLNTGELFF.

The rearrangement uses TRBV19 and TRBJ1-5; D call uncertain. Germline V lookup: CDR1 LNHDA, CDR2 SQIVND (reference sequence). Trimming cost V 0 bases and J 7 bases, with 13 bases left between them. CDR3 size: 15 residues. CDR3 in DNA: TGTGCCAGTAGTATAGAGGGTGCACTAAGGCAGCCCCAGCATTTT. Its protein product is CASSIEGALRQPQHF.

Notes on this clone: Mismatch with germline at one junction end may stem from a read error. V usage is TRBV5-6 and J usage is TRBJ1-5; unclear D gene. From germline, CDR1 is SGHDT and CDR2 YYEEEE. The CDR3 has 16 residues. The CDR3 loop is CASRLGPGAQGQPQHF. The CDR3 bases are TGTGCCAGCAGATTGGGTCCGGGAGCCCAAGGCCAGCCCCAGCATTTT.

The chain couples TRBV2 to TRBJ2-3, with a weak D call TRBD2 (5 bases). V lost 8 bases and J 2 bases, leaving 17 bases between the germline ends. This CDR3 has 15 amino acids. Germline V CDR1 and CDR2: SNHLY, FYNNEI. Here the CDR3 reads CASLSQLRATDTQYF. The DNA for the CDR3 is TGTGCCAGCCTCTCCCAGCTGAGGGCCACAGATACGCAGTATTTT. The complete variable domain, with remaining parts taken from reference TRBV2 and TRBJ2-3, reads EPEVTQTPSHQVTQMGQEVILRCVPISNHLYFYWYRQILGQKVEFLVSFYNNEISEKSEIFDDQFSVERPDGSNFTLKIRSTKLEDSAMYFCASLSQLRATDTQYFGPGTRLTVL.

This clone was recorded a few times. This rearrangement joins TRBV5-6 to TRBJ1-2; 7 nucleotides agree with TRBD1. Trimming cost V 4 bases and J 4 bases; bases outside gene matches: 4. CDR3 length: 13 residues. Germline V gene lookup returns CDR1 SGHDT and CDR2 YYEEEE. The CDR3 sequence: CASSLDRVYGYTF. The CDR3 DNA reads as TGTGCCAGCAGCCTCGACAGGGTCTATGGCTACACCTTC.

The chain carries TRBV18 and TRBJ1-3; D is unclear. Trimming cost V 4 bases and J 3 bases, with 10 bases left between them. This CDR3 has 14 amino acids. Germline CDR1 and CDR2: KGHSH and LQKENI. The CDR3 DNA is TGTGCCAGCTCACAAAGGACGAATGGAAACACCATATATTTT. It translates to CASSQRTNGNTIYF.

This chain uses TRBV12-5 with TRBJ1-3; perhaps TRBD1 as D (6 bases). The length of the CDR3 is 16 residues. V was shortened by 0 bases and J by 1 base, with 10 bases between the two germline ends. In germline, CDR1 is LGHNT, CDR2 FRNRAP. The CDR3 DNA reads as TGTGCTAGTGGTTTGGTATGGCAGGGGTCTGGAAACACCATATATTTT. This codes for CASGLVWQGSGNTIYF.

The gene calls are TRBV5-1 and TRBJ2-3, with 7 bases fitting TRBD1. With 2 bases clipped from V and 3 bases from J, the junction kept 3 bases outside the gene matches. The germline V gene encodes CDR1 SGHRS and CDR2 YFSETQ. This CDR3 has 14 amino acids. The CDR3 DNA follows: TGCGCCAGCAGCTTCCGACAGGGAACAGATACGCAGTATTTT. This sequence encodes CASSFRQGTDTQYF.

The chain couples TRBV7-2 to TRBJ1-2; D remains unclear. The CDR3 spans 13 residues. From germline, CDR1 is SGHTA and CDR2 FQGNSA. Trimming removed 10 bases from V and 4 bases from J, with 16 bases in between. The DNA for the CDR3 is TGTGCCAAGTTATTGAACCCAAGCTATGGCTACACCTTC. The encoded protein is CAKLLNPSYGYTF.

This clone was detected a few times. The J gene is TRBJ2-7, the V gene TRBV27, with no clear D. CDR1 is MNHEY and CDR2 is SMNVEV in the germline V gene (reference sequence). The CDR3 is 14 amino acids. V lost 4 bases, J lost 2 bases, and 12 bases lay in between. The CDR3 loop reads CASSSRAGTYEQYF. The CDR3 DNA is TGTGCCAGCAGTTCCCGGGCAGGTACCTACGAGCAGTACTTC.

The chain links TRBV15 to TRBJ1-3; 7 positions match TRBD1. The CDR3 length is 16 residues. The germline gives CDR1 LNHNV, CDR2 YYDKDF (reference sequence). V lost 4 bases to trimming and J lost 3 bases; unmatched junction nucleotides: 9. DNA of the CDR3: TGTGCCACCAGCAACTACAGGGGAGCGGGTGGAAACACCATATATTTT. Protein product: CATSNYRGAGGNTIYF. Supplemented by reference TRBV15 and TRBJ1-3, the full variable domain reads DAMVIQNPRYQVTQFGKPVTLSCSQTLNHNVMYWYQQKSSQAPKLLFHYYDKDFNNEADTPDNFQSRRPNTSFCFLDIRSPGLGDTAMYLCATSNYRGAGGNTIYFGEGSWLTVV.

The chain couples TRBV11-2 to TRBJ1-6, with D hard to call. CDR3 length equals 14 residues. Trimming stripped 5 bases from V and 10 bases from J, with 15 bases between. Germline CDR1 SGHAT, CDR2 FQNNGV. CDR3 nucleotides: TGTGCCAGCAGCCAACACCAGGTTGGCTCACCCCTCCACTTT. It specifies CASSQHQVGSPLHF. Using reference TRBV11-2 and TRBJ1-6 for the parts outside the CDR3, the full variable domain is EAGVAQSPRYKIIEKRQSVAFWCNPISGHATLYWYQQILGQGPKLLIQFQNNGVVDDSQLPKDRFSAERLKGVDSTLKIQPAKLEDSAVYLCASSQHQVGSPLHFGNGTRLTVT.

The gene calls are TRBV18 and TRBJ1-5; D is ambiguous. Germline V gives CDR1 KGHSH, CDR2 LQKENI. The length of the CDR3 is 14 residues. The germline V and J ends were trimmed by 6 bases and 2 bases, with 11 bases remaining between them. This CDR3 reads CASSQTKGNQPQHF. The CDR3 nucleotides read TGTGCCAGCTCTCAAACTAAGGGCAATCAGCCCCAGCATTTT.

This clone has just one count. The rearrangement links TRBV27 to TRBJ2-7; 10 positions match TRBD1. Germline CDR1 MNHEY, CDR2 SMNVEV (reference sequence). CDR3 length: 14 residues. Germline trimming cut 2 bases from V and 2 bases from J; bases unmatched to any gene: 0. In DNA, the CDR3 is TGTGCCAGCAGTTTAGGGACAGGGGCCTACGAGCAGTACTTC. Translation: CASSLGTGAYEQYF.

This chain links TRBV9 with TRBJ2-3; 8 bases line up with TRBD2. Germline values: CDR1 SGDLS, CDR2 YYNGEE. The V and J ends lost 3 bases and 6 bases, in that order; junction bases with no gene match: 12. This CDR3 comprises 16 residues. CDR3 in amino acids: CASSGRAGEPPDTQYF. Written as DNA, the CDR3 is TGTGCCAGCAGCGGGAGAGCGGGGGAGCCTCCGGATACGCAGTATTTT.

The chain carries TRBV5-1 and TRBJ2-1; TRBD1 agrees at 8 bases. Trimming cost V 3 bases and J 0 bases; bases outside gene matches: 5. The length of the CDR3 is 16 residues. CDR1 and CDR2 (germline): SGHRS, YFSETQ. Here the CDR3 reads CASSSTGGSSYNEQFF. CDR3 DNA sequence: TGCGCCAGCAGCTCAACAGGGGGATCCTCCTACAATGAGCAGTTCTTC. Using reference TRBV5-1 and TRBJ2-1 for the parts outside the CDR3, the full variable domain is KAGVTQTPRYLIKTRGQQVTLSCSPISGHRSVSWYQQTPGQGLQFLFEYFSETQRNKGNFPGRFSGRQFSNSRSEMNVSTLELGDSALYLCASSSTGGSSYNEQFFGPGTRLTVL.